A selection of T cell receptor beta chains follows, all from one sample in a study of neoadjuvant anti-PD-1 for oral cavity cancer. The repertoire was sequenced with immunoSEQ multiplex PCR; TCRdb's copy has only in-frame clones and lacks some. The table has around 60,000 clones, 79% seen once. Specimen: PBMCs, collected before nivolumab (anti-PD-1) treatment. The receptors come from a person aged 35-79 years with oral cavity squamous cell carcinoma. Each CDR3 is given with its conserved first and last residue. D genes are given only for firm matches. Expanded clones get a size class; other rows say once, few or many, or leave the size out.

CDR3nt: TGTGCCAGCAGTGAATGGAGGGGGGAGAACACTGAAGCTTTCTTT; CDR3aa: CASSEWRGENTEAFF; j_gene: TRBJ1-1; d_gene: .; abundance: .; v_gene: TRBV25-1
CDR3nt: TGTGCCAGCAGCTTAGACAGGGGAGCGCACAATGAGCAGTTCTTC; CDR3aa: CASSLDRGAHNEQFF; j_gene: TRBJ2-1; d_gene: TRBD1; abundance: .; v_gene: TRBV7-3
CDR3nt: TGCGCCAGCAGCTTGGTGGAGGGAAGCTCCTATAATTCACCCCTCCACTTT; CDR3aa: CASSLVEGSSYNSPLHF; j_gene: TRBJ1-6; d_gene: .; abundance: .; v_gene: TRBV5-1
CDR3nt: TGTGCCAGCAGCCCAAGCAGGGGGGCCCGAGAGACCCAGTACTTC; CDR3aa: CASSPSRGARETQYF; j_gene: TRBJ2-5; d_gene: .; abundance: .; v_gene: TRBV11-2
CDR3nt: TGTGCCAGTAGTATCCCCAGAAACACAGATACGCAGTATTTT; CDR3aa: CASSIPRNTDTQYF; j_gene: TRBJ2-3; d_gene: .; abundance: once; v_gene: TRBV19
CDR3nt: TGTGCCAGCAGTCCTAGACAGGGGGTCGACGAGCAGTACTTC; CDR3aa: CASSPRQGVDEQYF; j_gene: TRBJ2-7; d_gene: TRBD1; abundance: .; v_gene: TRBV2
CDR3nt: TGTGCCTGGAATCTTGTAAAGGGGGCGCGTGAAAAACTGTTTTTT; CDR3aa: CAWNLVKGAREKLFF; j_gene: TRBJ1-4; d_gene: TRBD1; abundance: .; v_gene: TRBV30
CDR3nt: TGTGCCAGCAGCGTAGTTGGTAGCGGGAGGTTGGCAGATACGCAGTATTTT; CDR3aa: CASSVVGSGRLADTQYF; j_gene: TRBJ2-3; d_gene: TRBD2; abundance: .; v_gene: TRBV9
CDR3nt: TGTGCCAGCTCACCAGGGGTTGGAGAGACCCAGTACTTC; CDR3aa: CASSPGVGETQYF; j_gene: TRBJ2-5; d_gene: .; abundance: .; v_gene: TRBV18
CDR3nt: TGTGCCTGGAGCGGGACAGGGAGTTATGGCTACACCTTC; CDR3aa: CAWSGTGSYGYTF; j_gene: TRBJ1-2; d_gene: TRBD1; abundance: .; v_gene: TRBV30
CDR3nt: TGTGCCAGCTCCCCCTCTACCGCGCAGGGGCCCTCTGGGGCCAACGTCCTGACTTTC; CDR3aa: CASSPSTAQGPSGANVLTF; j_gene: TRBJ2-6; d_gene: .; abundance: .; v_gene: TRBV18
CDR3nt: TGCAGTGGGCGAAGTGGCGAGCAGTACTTC; CDR3aa: CSGRSGEQYF; j_gene: TRBJ2-7; d_gene: .; abundance: .; v_gene: TRBV20-1
CDR3nt: TGTGCCAGCAGCTTAACATCGACAGGCCACTACGAGCAGTACTTC; CDR3aa: CASSLTSTGHYEQYF; j_gene: TRBJ2-7; d_gene: .; abundance: .; v_gene: TRBV7-8
CDR3nt: TGTGCCAGCAGCAAAAACAGGGGTTGGTATGGCTACACCTTC; CDR3aa: CASSKNRGWYGYTF; j_gene: TRBJ1-2; d_gene: TRBD1; abundance: .; v_gene: TRBV5-6
CDR3nt: TGTGCCAGCACTAGCGGGGGCGGTCAAGAGACCCAGTACTTC; CDR3aa: CASTSGGGQETQYF; j_gene: TRBJ2-5; d_gene: TRBD2; abundance: once; v_gene: TRBV2
CDR3nt: TGTGCCAGCAGCCCTTCGGGACATCAGGGCGCTGAAGCTTTCTTT; CDR3aa: CASSPSGHQGAEAFF; j_gene: TRBJ1-1; d_gene: .; abundance: .; v_gene: TRBV11-3
CDR3nt: TGTGCCAGCAGTTCATGGGGCCAGGGTAGAGATACGCAGTATTTT; CDR3aa: CASSSWGQGRDTQYF; j_gene: TRBJ2-3; d_gene: .; abundance: .; v_gene: TRBV27
CDR3nt: TGTGCCAGCAGCCCTTATCGGCAACAGGGCGGTCAGCCCCAGCATTTT; CDR3aa: CASSPYRQQGGQPQHF; j_gene: TRBJ1-5; d_gene: .; abundance: .; v_gene: TRBV7-9
CDR3nt: TGTGCCAGCAGTGATCCGTTACCCGAGCAGTACTTC; CDR3aa: CASSDPLPEQYF; j_gene: TRBJ2-7; d_gene: .; abundance: .; v_gene: TRBV2
CDR3nt: TGTGCCAGCAGCTTACTAGCGGGTTCTAGCACAGATACGCAGTATTTT; CDR3aa: CASSLLAGSSTDTQYF; j_gene: TRBJ2-3; d_gene: TRBD2; abundance: .; v_gene: TRBV5-6
CDR3nt: TGTGCCAGCAGTCCTCGGGACAGGGCGACAAGCTCCTACAATGAGCAGTTCTTC; CDR3aa: CASSPRDRATSSYNEQFF; j_gene: TRBJ2-1; d_gene: TRBD1; abundance: .; v_gene: TRBV2
CDR3nt: TGTGCCAGTAGTTTCGACAGGGGTCCCTCCTACGAGCAGTACTTC; CDR3aa: CASSFDRGPSYEQYF; j_gene: TRBJ2-7; d_gene: TRBD1; abundance: .; v_gene: TRBV19
CDR3nt: TGTGCCACCAGCAGGGGACGCTCCTACGAGCAGTACTTC; CDR3aa: CATSRGRSYEQYF; j_gene: TRBJ2-7; d_gene: .; abundance: .; v_gene: TRBV15
CDR3nt: TGTGCCAGCAGTTACACTAGACTACAAGAGACCCAGTACTTC; CDR3aa: CASSYTRLQETQYF; j_gene: TRBJ2-5; d_gene: .; abundance: .; v_gene: TRBV6-5
CDR3nt: TGTGCCTGGAGCGCTCTTGGCGGGAGAATAAATGAGCAGTTCTTC; CDR3aa: CAWSALGGRINEQFF; j_gene: TRBJ2-1; d_gene: TRBD2; abundance: .; v_gene: TRBV30
CDR3nt: TGTGCCAGCGGGGGACAGGGTTACGGTGAGCAGTTCTTC; CDR3aa: CASGGQGYGEQFF; j_gene: TRBJ2-1; d_gene: TRBD1; abundance: .; v_gene: TRBV7-3
CDR3nt: TGTGCCAGCACTTCATCGACCCGTGGAAACACCATATATTTT; CDR3aa: CASTSSTRGNTIYF; j_gene: TRBJ1-3; d_gene: .; abundance: .; v_gene: TRBV11-1
CDR3nt: TGCGCCAGCAGCTTAGGTCCGTCTGATGAAGCTTTCTTT; CDR3aa: CASSLGPSDEAFF; j_gene: TRBJ1-1; d_gene: .; abundance: once; v_gene: TRBV5-1
CDR3nt: TGTGCCGGGGGGAGGCGAGAACAGGAAAAACTGTTTTTT; CDR3aa: CAGGRREQEKLFF; j_gene: TRBJ1-4; d_gene: .; abundance: .; v_gene: TRBV2
CDR3nt: TGTGCCAGCAGTGACAGGGAGGGGTTCTACGAGCAGTACTTC; CDR3aa: CASSDREGFYEQYF; j_gene: TRBJ2-7; d_gene: TRBD2; abundance: .; v_gene: TRBV6-4
CDR3nt: TGTGCCACGCATTTGACTAGCGGGGGATCCTACGAGCAGTACTTC; CDR3aa: CATHLTSGGSYEQYF; j_gene: TRBJ2-7; d_gene: TRBD2; abundance: once; v_gene: TRBV6-6
CDR3nt: TGTGCCAGCAGTTTAGCGGGTCCGAGCAATCAGCCCCAGCATTTT; CDR3aa: CASSLAGPSNQPQHF; j_gene: TRBJ1-5; d_gene: .; abundance: .; v_gene: TRBV27
CDR3nt: TGTGCCAGCATGGGACTAGACCGCTACGAGCAGTACTTC; CDR3aa: CASMGLDRYEQYF; j_gene: TRBJ2-7; d_gene: TRBD2; abundance: .; v_gene: TRBV14
CDR3nt: TGTGCCAGCAGCTCCTCCGGCGGCAGGGAGGCTGGAAACACCATATATTTT; CDR3aa: CASSSSGGREAGNTIYF; j_gene: TRBJ1-3; d_gene: .; abundance: .; v_gene: TRBV5-6
CDR3nt: TGTGCCAGCAGTGAAGCCGCCCGGGGGTCCTACAATGAGCAGTTCTTC; CDR3aa: CASSEAARGSYNEQFF; j_gene: TRBJ2-1; d_gene: .; abundance: .; v_gene: TRBV6-1
CDR3nt: TGTGCCAGCAGCCAATCCCGGACGGGCTACACCTTC; CDR3aa: CASSQSRTGYTF; j_gene: TRBJ1-2; d_gene: .; abundance: once; v_gene: TRBV16
CDR3nt: TGTGCCAGCAGTTACTCGAACAGTAAAAATACTGAAGCTTTCTTT; CDR3aa: CASSYSNSKNTEAFF; j_gene: TRBJ1-1; d_gene: .; abundance: .; v_gene: TRBV6-6
CDR3nt: TGTGCCAGCAGCCTTAGCGGGGGGTCCACCGGGGAGCTGTTTTTT; CDR3aa: CASSLSGGSTGELFF; j_gene: TRBJ2-2; d_gene: TRBD2; abundance: many; v_gene: TRBV14